This TCR beta chain was captured in a study of shared clonotypes between healthy human individuals. Across the study: Donors were two women and a few men aged 18 to 49. Three plates were used per donor for CD4 naive, three for CD4 memory, two for CD8 naive and one for CD8 memory.

The CDR3 totals 15 residues. Germline CDR1 reads LNHNV; CDR2 reads YYDKDF (reference sequence). The V end was cut by 0 bases, the J end by 4 bases, with 9 bases between. Naive-designated CD8 cells lacked CD45RO, were positively enriched for CCR7, and omitted terminally differentiated effector memory CD45RA+ cells. Donors, without exception, were Caucasian adults residing in Nashville, Tennessee. Profiled with immunoSEQ multiplex PCR; TCRdb holds only in-frame clones, not every one. Found here are around 550,000 clones, about 95% of them singletons; the top ten hold around 0.11%. The sequencing sample was made of naive CD8+ T cells sorted from blood. V gene TRBV15 combines with J gene TRBJ2-2; D may be TRBD2 (5 bases). This TCR was sampled from a woman aged 25 to 45 in good health. In DNA form, the CDR3 reads TGTGCCACCAGCAGAGATCTGGGGAGCACCGGGGAGCTGTTTTTT. It specifies CATSRDLGSTGELFF.